The 2 T cell receptor beta chains below all came from one sample that was sequenced in a study of breast tumors, draining lymph nodes, adjacent tissues (dated by TCRdb to the mid-2010s). Libraries were prepared through multiplex PCR. Sequenced on an Illumina HiSeq 2000. In TCRdb, the public reads were trimmed at Q25 with fastp and aligned with MiXCR, with productive beta chains retained. Each CDR3 protein gets just one entry, which takes the most common genes and DNA from the rows behind it. In all, the sample holds approximately 11,000 distinct CDR3 sequences, and about 37% of those were seen once. The top ten clonotypes cover more than 12% of the sample. Sequencing was done on a sample of breast tumor tissue. The receptors derive from a female donor with breast cancer. Some clones in this sample may be carry-over from other donors' samples.

The chain joins TRBV30 to TRBJ1-4; the D gene is possibly TRBD1 (6 bases). The CDR3 loop spans 11 amino acids. CDR1 is GTSNPN, CDR2 SVGIG, per germline (reference sequence). Trimming removed 0 bases at V and 12 bases at J, with 8 bases between. The CDR3: CAWSVRGELFF. DNA of the CDR3: TGTGCCTGGAGTGTAAGGGGGGAACTGTTTTTT.

In this sample, this clonotype turned up many times. V gene TRBV10-3 combines with J gene TRBJ2-5; TRBD2 matches 14 bases. CDR3 size: 17 residues. Per the germline V gene, CDR1 is ENHRY and CDR2 is SYGVKD. The V segment lost 5 bases and the J segment 5 bases; nucleotides outside the gene matches: 10. CDR3: CAISSGTSGGVRETQYF. As DNA, the CDR3 is TGTGCCATCAGTTCCGGGACTAGCGGGGGTGTCAGGGAGACCCAGTACTTC.